Listed below are T cell receptor beta chains from one sample, sequenced in a study of T-cell memory formation after mild COVID-19. MiXCR, applied by TCRdb to the 5' RACE reads, yields one record per CDR3 protein. The data hold approximately 410,000 distinct CDR3 sequences, with under 25% observed a single time. The sample comprised PBMCs or a T cell subset sorted from them (not recorded which). The receptors were sampled from an adult woman who had mild COVID-19 (a few samples of this study predate the infection). Cell type and time point are not known. CDR3s include the opening cysteine and the closing phenylalanine or tryptophan. The order of the fields is clone size, J gene, V gene, D gene, CDR3 protein, CDR3 DNA. The D gene is left open where the match is weak. Clone size is given for some rows only: seen once, a few or many times, or a class if the clone is expanded.

NA	TRBJ2-7	TRBV9	NA	CASSVASGQSYEQYF	TGTGCCAGCAGCGTAGCCTCGGGACAATCCTACGAGCAGTACTTC
NA	TRBJ1-2	TRBV19	NA	CASRGSTVGLANYGYTF	TGTGCCAGTAGAGGGTCGACAGTAGGACTAGCTAACTATGGCTACACCTTC
NA	TRBJ2-1	TRBV5-1	TRBD2	CASSLFPPGASGGDSYNEQFF	TGCGCCAGCAGCTTGTTTCCCCCAGGGGCTAGCGGGGGGGATAGCTACAATGAGCAGTTCTTC
NA	TRBJ1-5	TRBV7-9	NA	CASSLSSSNQPQHF	TGTGCCAGCAGCTTAAGCAGTAGCAATCAGCCCCAGCATTTT
NA	TRBJ1-1	TRBV27	TRBD1	CASKFIGRQGGVGKAFF	TGTGCCAGCAAGTTTATTGGAAGACAGGGCGGTGTAGGAAAAGCTTTCTTT
NA	TRBJ2-7	TRBV6-2/TRBV6-3	TRBD2	CASSYPLGGGVYEQYF	TGTGCCAGCAGTTACCCCCTCGGGGGGGGCGTTTACGAGCAGTACTTC
few	TRBJ2-5	TRBV24-1	TRBD1	CATSEGQGHQETQYF	TGTGCCACCAGTGAGGGACAGGGTCACCAAGAGACCCAGTACTTC
NA	TRBJ1-2	TRBV5-1	NA	CASSSGTARGGYTF	TGCGCCAGCAGCTCCGGGACGGCCCGAGGAGGCTACACCTTC
few	TRBJ1-5	TRBV7-9	NA	CASSQGSQPQHF	TGTGCCAGCAGTCAGGGTAGTCAGCCCCAGCATTTT
many	TRBJ2-1	TRBV12-3/TRBV12-4	TRBD2	CASSRLAGNEQFF	TGTGCCAGCAGCCGACTAGCGGGTAATGAGCAGTTCTTC
NA	TRBJ2-1	TRBV7-3	TRBD2	CASSPLAGGHNEQFF	TGTGCCAGCAGCCCACTAGCGGGGGGGCACAATGAGCAGTTCTTC
NA	TRBJ2-7	TRBV30	TRBD2	CAWSPSGLAGGSSYEQYF	TGTGCCTGGAGTCCCTCTGGACTAGCGGGGGGGAGCTCCTACGAGCAGTACTTC
NA	TRBJ2-7	TRBV6-1	TRBD2	CASRASGSYSYEQYF	TGTGCCAGCAGGGCTAGCGGGAGTTACTCCTACGAGCAGTACTTC
many	TRBJ2-2	TRBV12-3/TRBV12-4	TRBD2	CASSPRTSGVGGELFF	TGTGCCAGCAGCCCCAGGACTAGCGGGGTTGGCGGGGAGCTGTTTTTT
few	TRBJ1-1	TRBV5-1	NA	CASSHAWVGTEAFF	TGCGCCAGCAGCCACGCCTGGGTAGGGACTGAAGCTTTCTTT
few	TRBJ1-4	TRBV2	NA	CASSEGGSPEKLFF	TGTGCCAGCAGTGAAGGGGGCTCGCCCGAAAAACTGTTTTTT
NA	TRBJ2-1	TRBV20-1	NA	CSATPDWASGLSYNEQFF	TGCAGTGCCACCCCCGACTGGGCGTCAGGGTTGTCCTACAATGAGCAGTTCTTC
NA	TRBJ2-6	TRBV5-1	NA	CASSFTGSTSGANVLTF	TGCGCCAGCAGCTTTACGGGATCCACCTCTGGGGCCAACGTCCTGACTTTC
NA	TRBJ1-2	TRBV6-5	NA	CASTRTRGLYGYTF	TGTGCCAGCACCCGCACCCGGGGTCTTTATGGCTACACCTTC
NA	TRBJ2-6	TRBV6-5	NA	CASSYISRILSGANVLTF	TGTGCCAGCAGTTATATCTCAAGAATCCTGAGCGGGGCCAACGTCCTGACTTTC
NA	TRBJ1-6	TRBV20-1	NA	CSARERDSYNSPLHF	TGCAGTGCTAGAGAGCGTGACTCCTATAATTCACCCCTCCACTTT
many	TRBJ2-1	TRBV9	TRBD2	CASSSHRGGQFF	TGTGCCAGCAGCTCACACCGGGGGGGTCAGTTCTTC
NA	TRBJ2-6	TRBV7-7	NA	CASSLAPGAGANVLTF	TGTGCTAGCAGCTTAGCGCCCGGGGCTGGGGCCAACGTCCTGACTTTC
NA	TRBJ2-3	TRBV7-9	TRBD2	CASSLDSGRTDTQYF	TGTGCCAGCAGCTTAGATAGCGGGAGAACAGATACGCAGTATTTT
few	TRBJ2-3	TRBV4-2	TRBD2	CASSLQPGLVRDTQYF	TGTGCCAGCAGCCTCCAACCGGGACTAGTCAGAGATACGCAGTATTTT
NA	TRBJ1-1	TRBV5-1	NA	CASSLEKGLAFF	TGCGCCAGCAGCTTGGAAAAGGGGTTAGCTTTCTTT
few	TRBJ1-1	TRBV7-3	TRBD1	CASSLSRDSPTEAFF	TGTGCCAGCAGCTTGTCCCGGGACAGCCCCACTGAAGCTTTCTTT
NA	TRBJ1-2	TRBV4-3	TRBD1	CASSPQGGRDGYTF	TGCGCCAGCAGCCCCCAGGGGGGGCGGGATGGCTACACCTTC
NA	TRBJ2-1	TRBV4-3	NA	CASSQDLEPTYNEQFF	TGCGCCAGCAGCCAAGATCTAGAGCCCACCTACAATGAGCAGTTCTTC
few	TRBJ2-3	TRBV5-1	NA	CASSLERETDTQYF	TGCGCCAGCAGCTTGGAAAGGGAAACAGATACGCAGTATTTT
many	TRBJ1-1	TRBV20-1	NA	CSADQGRPFTEAFF	TGCAGTGCAGACCAGGGGCGTCCGTTCACTGAAGCTTTCTTT
NA	TRBJ2-1	TRBV9	NA	CASSGRQRSPYNEQFF	TGTGCCAGCAGCGGTCGACAGCGGTCCCCCTACAATGAGCAGTTCTTC
many	TRBJ2-7	TRBV3-1	TRBD1	CASSQAGTGSEQYF	TGTGCCAGCAGCCAAGCCGGGACAGGGAGCGAGCAGTACTTC
NA	TRBJ2-1	TRBV27	NA	CASSRDSRPSYNEQFF	TGTGCCAGCAGCAGGGACTCCCGCCCCTCCTACAATGAGCAGTTCTTC
NA	TRBJ1-2	TRBV24-1	TRBD1	CATSDETITHSGTVYGYTF	TGTGCCACCAGTGACGAAACTATAACCCATTCCGGGACAGTATATGGCTACACCTTC
few	TRBJ2-5	TRBV5-6	TRBD2	CASSLQPSGAHETQYF	TGTGCCAGCAGCCTCCAACCTAGCGGGGCGCACGAGACCCAGTACTTC
NA	TRBJ2-1	TRBV7-9	NA	CASIKAGGTYNEQFF	TGTGCCAGCATCAAGGCTGGCGGGACATACAATGAGCAGTTCTTC
few	TRBJ2-1	TRBV6-6	NA	CASSYVSGNNEQFF	TGTGCCAGCAGTTACGTTTCTGGAAACAATGAGCAGTTCTTC
few	TRBJ1-6	TRBV15	NA	CATSRDRKPNSPLHF	TGTGCCACCAGCAGAGATCGTAAGCCGAATTCACCCCTCCACTTT
NA	TRBJ2-2	TRBV4-2	TRBD1	CASSLTQGVLTGELFF	TGTGCCAGCAGCCTGACCCAGGGGGTCTTAACCGGGGAGCTGTTTTTT
NA	TRBJ1-5	TRBV20-1	NA	CSASRGRGSNQPQHF	TGCAGTGCTAGCCGGGGGCGCGGGAGCAATCAGCCCCAGCATTTT
few	TRBJ1-4	TRBV6-5	NA	CASSYGTPTNEKLFF	TGTGCCAGCAGTTATGGGACACCTACTAATGAAAAACTGTTTTTT
NA	TRBJ1-1	TRBV27	TRBD1	CASSLGTRGQVNTEAFF	TGTGCCAGCAGTTTGGGAACTAGGGGACAGGTAAACACTGAAGCTTTCTTT
few	TRBJ2-7	TRBV7-6	TRBD2	CASSLGPRSTSATSYEQYF	TGTGCCAGCAGCCTTGGGCCGCGCTCGACTAGCGCGACTTCCTACGAGCAGTACTTC
NA	TRBJ2-7	TRBV5-1	NA	CASSDRRGKNEQYF	TGCGCCAGCAGCGACCGCCGGGGGAAAAACGAGCAGTACTTC
few	TRBJ2-7	TRBV27	NA	CASSLYGLYYEQYF	TGTGCCAGCAGTTTATACGGACTTTACTACGAGCAGTACTTC
NA	TRBJ2-7	TRBV6-2/TRBV6-3	TRBD2	CASRGGASYEQYF	TGTGCCAGCAGGGGAGGGGCTTCCTACGAGCAGTACTTC
many	TRBJ2-7	TRBV7-6	NA	CASSSPDTSSYEQYF	TGTGCCAGCAGCTCACCCGACACCAGCTCCTACGAGCAGTACTTC
NA	TRBJ2-5	TRBV6-5	NA	CASSSYSNPTVQETQYF	TGTGCCAGCAGTAGTTACTCGAACCCGACGGTCCAAGAGACCCAGTACTTC
few	TRBJ1-1	TRBV29-1	TRBD1	CSADRENTEAFF	TGCAGCGCGGACAGGGAGAACACTGAAGCTTTCTTT
NA	TRBJ2-1	TRBV27	NA	CASSPLTGPRLGEQFF	TGTGCCAGCAGTCCCCTGACAGGTCCACGACTTGGTGAGCAGTTCTTC
NA	TRBJ2-7	TRBV4-2	NA	CASSQGENEQYF	TGTGCCAGCAGCCAAGGGGAAAACGAGCAGTACTTC
NA	TRBJ2-7	TRBV15	NA	CATSRAGYEQYF	TGTGCCACCAGCAGGGCGGGCTACGAGCAGTACTTC
many	TRBJ2-5	TRBV7-6	NA	CASSLDGGTVQETQYF	TGTGCCAGCAGCTTAGACGGAGGGACAGTACAAGAGACCCAGTACTTC